This record covers a single TCR beta chain. Its antigen is unknown. The data are from a study of T cell responses to AZD1222 COVID-19 vaccine. Method: immunoSEQ multiplex PCR; TCRdb's copy keeps in-frame clones and lacks some. In the table there are roughly 100,000 clones, 80% to 90% of which are singletons. The V and J ends lost 0 bases and 4 bases respectively, with 6 bases between them. CDR3 length: 13 residues. From germline, CDR1 is MNHEY and CDR2 SVGAGI. General observations from the study: Spike-specific TCR breadth and depth rose after two AZD1222 doses. The donor cohort was predominantly white British with a female majority, and clonal diversity may have been underestimated. Samples come after the peak T cell response, not at day 14.

The origin of this receptor is an adult in good health. The V call is TRBV6-5, the J call TRBJ2-5; no reliable D call. Here the sequenced sample was peripheral blood, taken on day 0 of AZD1222 vaccination. The CDR3 bases are TGTGCCAGCAGTTACTCAGGGCCAGAGACCCAGTACTTC. Translated: CASSYSGPETQYF.